The clone carrying this T cell receptor (beta chain) was found once. What it binds is unknown. PCR used 60 Vbeta primers and 13 Jbeta primers. Assay used: immunoSEQ multiplex PCR; TCRdb lists only in-frame clones, some missing. The data hold under 250,000 clones, with about 80% observed a single time. The sample comes from a study of cytomegalovirus exposure and HLA in healthy donors. Background on the study: An early data release held 80 million or so unique TCRs from HLA-typed donors. Study conclusions and caveats: For presence/absence analyses, sequencing depth was assumed to be roughly uniform across donors.

This sequence was found in a woman aged 50 to 60 in good health and CMV-seropositive. The sequenced sample was PBMCs.

CDR3 amino acids: CASSYYTGSGYTF. The CDR3 DNA reads TGCGCCAGCAGCTATTACACAGGGTCTGGCTACACCTTC. The V and J genes are TRBV5-1 and TRBJ1-2, with D possibly being TRBD1 (6 bases). Trimming stripped 3 bases from V and 7 bases from J, with 13 bases between. Looked up from germline, CDR1 is SGHRS and CDR2 is YFSETQ. This CDR3 region has 13 residues.